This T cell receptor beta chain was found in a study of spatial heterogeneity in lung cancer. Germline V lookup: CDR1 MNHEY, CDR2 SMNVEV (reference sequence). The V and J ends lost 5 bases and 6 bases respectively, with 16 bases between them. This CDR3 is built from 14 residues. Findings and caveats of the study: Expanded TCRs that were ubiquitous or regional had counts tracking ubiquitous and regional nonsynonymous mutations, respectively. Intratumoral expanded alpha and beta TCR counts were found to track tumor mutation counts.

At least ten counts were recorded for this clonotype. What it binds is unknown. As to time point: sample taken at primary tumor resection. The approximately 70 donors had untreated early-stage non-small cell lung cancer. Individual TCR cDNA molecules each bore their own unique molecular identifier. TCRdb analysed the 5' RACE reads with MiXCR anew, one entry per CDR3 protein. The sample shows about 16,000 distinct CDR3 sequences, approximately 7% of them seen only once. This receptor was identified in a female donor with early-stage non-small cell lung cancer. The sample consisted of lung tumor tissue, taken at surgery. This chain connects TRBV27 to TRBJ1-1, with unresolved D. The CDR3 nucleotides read TGTGCCAGCAGTCCGTCGTGGGTTAGCGCTGAAGCTTTCTTT. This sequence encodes CASSPSWVSAEAFF.